Each of the 28 T cell receptor beta chains below was sequenced from the same sample in a study of cytotoxic CD8 clonotypes in ibrutinib-treated CLL. Produced via immunoSEQ multiplex PCR; TCRdb's table is partial and in-frame only. The repertoire holds 70,000 to 80,000 clones, 75% to 90% seen once, with approximately 35% in the top ten. The sample was PBMCs, taken after 24 months of ibrutinib treatment. These receptors all come from a human donor with chronic lymphocytic leukemia.

This clone was seen a handful of times. The rearrangement uses TRBV4-1 and TRBJ2-2, with a possible D match to TRBD1 (5 bases). V lost 3 bases and J 4 bases, leaving 12 bases between the germline ends. The CDR3 is made up of 15 amino acids. From germline, CDR1 is MGHRA and CDR2 YSYEKL. In DNA, the CDR3 is TGCGCCAGCAGCCAGCGACAGAGCCCCACCGGGGAGCTGTTTTTT. Amino acids: CASSQRQSPTGELFF.

The rearrangement joins TRBV25-1 to TRBJ2-3; tentatively, D is TRBD2 (5 bases). CDR1 and CDR2 from the germline V gene are MGHDK and SYGVNS. Trimming stripped 1 base from V and 3 bases from J, with 11 bases between. The CDR3 contains 15 residues. The CDR3 DNA reads as TGTGCCAGCAGTGAATTAGAGGAGGCGACAGATACGCAGTATTTT. Translation gives CASSELEEATDTQYF.

This chain joins TRBV4-2 and TRBJ2-7; D ambiguous. V lost 1 base to trimming and J lost 7 bases, with 5 bases between them. The V gene's germline CDR1 is LGHNA and CDR2 YNFKEQ. The CDR3 has 11 residues. The CDR3 sequence: CASSQGWEQYF. The CDR3 DNA sequence: TGTGCCAGCAGCCAAGGGTGGGAGCAGTACTTC.

The chain employs TRBV5-4 and TRBJ2-5; 7 bases match TRBD2. The J call may be wrong; the DNA end is better matched by TRBJ2-7. Germline CDR1 is SGHNT and CDR2 is YYREEE (reference sequence). The CDR3 spans 14 residues. The CDR3 protein is CASRQDLGGYEQYF. As DNA, the CDR3 is TGTGCCAGCAGACAGGACCTGGGGGGGTACGAGCAGTACTTC.

This chain connects TRBV11-2 to TRBJ1-5; D is unclear. The V gene lost 1 base and the J gene lost 1 base, with 11 bases spanning the gap. The germline V gene has CDR1 SGHAT and CDR2 FQNNGV. The CDR3 length is 16 residues. CDR3 nucleotides: TGTGCCAGCAGCTTAGGCTCCGGGCCAAGCAATCAGCCCCAGCATTTT. Amino acids: CASSLGSGPSNQPQHF.

The chain employs TRBV14 and TRBJ2-7; TRBD1 agrees at 8 bases. V lost 4 bases to trimming and J lost 6 bases; unmatched junction nucleotides: 5. Germline V gives CDR1 SGHDN, CDR2 FVKESK. The CDR3 consists of 13 residues. CDR3 nucleotide sequence: TGTGCCAGCAGCCCCGGACAGGGTCGCGAGCAGTACTTC. This codes for CASSPGQGREQYF.

Only a few counts were recorded for this clone. The chain combines TRBV4-2 with TRBJ2-1; D is ambiguous. The CDR3 totals 17 residues. Trimming cost V 0 bases and J 4 bases, with 16 bases left between them. Per the germline V gene, CDR1 is LGHNA and CDR2 is YNFKEQ. The CDR3 sequence is CASSQDGLTNAYNEQFF. DNA for the CDR3: TGTGCCAGCAGCCAAGATGGTCTAACCAACGCGTACAATGAGCAGTTCTTC.

The V gene is TRBV5-5, the J gene TRBJ2-7; D remains ambiguous. The CDR3 length is 11 residues. V lost 4 bases and J 4 bases, leaving 6 bases between the germline ends. Germline loops: CDR1 SGHKS, CDR2 YYEKEE (reference sequence). The CDR3 sequence is CASSLGYEQYF. CDR3 DNA: TGTGCCAGCAGCCTAGGGTACGAGCAGTACTTC.

The chain carries TRBV7-9 and TRBJ2-7, with D perhaps being TRBD1 or TRBD2 (5 bases each). Trimming removed 8 bases from V and 1 base from J, with 9 bases in between. CDR1 SEHNR and CDR2 FQNEAQ come from the germline V gene (reference sequence). CDR3 length equals 12 residues. The CDR3, as DNA: TGTGCCAGCGGGGACGGTTCCTACGAGCAGTACTTC. This translates into CASGDGSYEQYF.

CDR3 sequence (DNA): TGTGCCAGCAGCGGACCAACCGACAGGGGGCGTGCCTACGAGCAGTACTTC. Translating it yields CASSGPTDRGRAYEQYF. The V and J genes are TRBV9 and TRBJ2-7, with 10 bases fitting TRBD1. The J segment lost 2 bases and the V segment lost 3 bases, leaving 11 bases of the junction unmatched. CDR3 length: 17 residues. Germline assignment: CDR1 SGDLS and CDR2 YYNGEE.

V and J are TRBV10-3 and TRBJ2-5, with TRBD1 matching over 8 bases. Germline V gene lookup returns CDR1 ENHRY and CDR2 SYGVKD. CDR3 length: 14 residues. V gave up 4 bases and J gave up 4 bases; unmatched junction bases: 5. The CDR3 here is CAISGTGIGETQYF. As DNA, the CDR3 is TGTGCCATCAGTGGGACAGGGATTGGAGAGACCCAGTACTTC.

This clone was detected only a few times. This chain's CDR3 is CAWSAGNTEAFF. The DNA for the CDR3 is TGTGCCTGGAGTGCAGGGAACACTGAAGCTTTCTTT. The V and J genes are TRBV30 and TRBJ1-1; D gene uncertain. Per germline, CDR1 GTSNPN and CDR2 SVGIG (reference sequence). The CDR3 covers 12 residues. Trimming took 1 base from V and 1 from J, leaving 4 bases between them.

The chain carries TRBV19 and TRBJ1-3; TRBD1 might be the D (6 bases). CDR3 length: 14 residues. Germline CDR1 reads LNHDA; CDR2 reads SQIVND (reference sequence). Trimming pared 5 bases from V and 1 base from J, leaving 9 bases between. The CDR3 region is CASSSQGSGNTIYF. The DNA of the CDR3 is TGTGCCAGTAGTTCACAGGGATCTGGAAACACCATATATTTT.

The V gene is TRBV5-6, the J gene TRBJ1-5, with 8 bases fitting TRBD1. Germline V CDR1 and CDR2: SGHDT, YYEEEE. Germline trimming cut 4 bases from V and 7 bases from J; bases unmatched to any gene: 7. This CDR3 has 14 amino acids. DNA of the CDR3: TGTGCCAGCAGCCCCGGACAGGGTGGGCAGCCCCAGCATTTT. Translated: CASSPGQGGQPQHF.

The rearrangement joins TRBV6-5 to TRBJ2-2; weak D call: TRBD2 (5 bases). The V and J ends lost 4 bases and 5 bases respectively, with 17 bases between them. Looked up from germline, CDR1 is MNHEY and CDR2 is SVGAGI. The CDR3 has 16 residues. CDR3 DNA: TGTGCCAGCAGTTCTCGCGGCGGGCCGGGGACCGGGGAGCTGTTTTTT. Protein product: CASSSRGGPGTGELFF.

This chain links TRBV15 with TRBJ2-6; tentative D call: TRBD1 (6 bases). Per germline, CDR1 LNHNV and CDR2 YYDKDF (reference sequence). V dropped 2 bases and J dropped 2 bases, with 16 bases sitting between them. The CDR3 is 18 residues long. The CDR3 bases are TGTGCCACCAGCAGACACTCAGGGGTTCTAACTGGGGCCAACGTCCTGACTTTC. It encodes CATSRHSGVLTGANVLTF.

The CDR3: CAWTLGGLAGEFGSKNIQYF. In DNA form, the CDR3 reads TGTGCCTGGACTTTAGGGGGACTAGCGGGAGAATTCGGGTCCAAAAACATTCAGTACTTC. The rearrangement links TRBV30 to TRBJ2-4, with 14 nucleotides matching TRBD2. The ends lost 4 bases at V and 2 bases at J; junction bases unmatched: 16. The CDR3 runs 20 residues. Looked up from germline, CDR1 is GTSNPN and CDR2 is SVGIG (reference sequence).

This clone appeared a single time. DNA for the CDR3: TGCAGCGTTGAAGGTCACGGTGGCGGGAGGGGGAGATCAAGCACAGATACGCAGTATTTT. This gives the protein CSVEGHGGGRGRSSTDTQYF. The rearrangement joins TRBV29-1 to TRBJ2-3; the match to TRBD2 covers 9 bases. Per germline, CDR1 SQVTM and CDR2 ANQGSEA. This CDR3 region has 20 residues. V shed 1 base and J 0 bases; nucleotides not matched to a gene: 17.

The chain employs TRBV11-3 and TRBJ1-1, with TRBD1 as a possible D gene (6 bases). The CDR3 spans 13 residues. CDR1 SGHNT and CDR2 YENEEA come from the germline V gene. The ends were cut back, 9 bases at V and 5 bases at J, with 16 bases in the middle. The CDR3 protein is CASGLGARTEAFF. The CDR3 nucleotides read TGTGCCAGTGGTTTGGGGGCGAGGACTGAAGCTTTCTTT. Full variable domain (rest looked up from reference TRBV11-3 and TRBJ1-1): EAGVVQSPRYKIIEKKQPVAFWCNPISGHNTLYWYLQNLGQGPELLIRYENEEAVDDSQLPKDRFSAERLKGVDSTLKIQPAELGDSAVYLCASGLGARTEAFFGQGTRLTVV.

This clone has a single count. This sequence joins TRBV28 and TRBJ2-7; 11 positions agree with TRBD2. The V gene end was trimmed by 6 bases and the J gene end by 2 bases; junction bases not matched to a gene: 3. CDR1 is MDHEN and CDR2 is SYDVKM in the germline V gene. The length of the CDR3 is 14 residues. This CDR3 is CASRRTSGPYEQYF. The CDR3 DNA is TGTGCCAGCAGACGGACTAGCGGGCCCTACGAGCAGTACTTC.

The chain employs TRBV19 and TRBJ2-3; D could derive from TRBD1 or TRBD2 (5 bases each). The V gene lost 4 bases and the J gene lost 0 bases, with 14 bases spanning the gap. Germline V gene data show CDR1 as LNHDA and CDR2 as SQIVND (reference sequence). This CDR3 region has 16 residues. The CDR3 spells CASSSTGTKSTDTQYF. The CDR3 bases are TGTGCCAGTAGTAGCACCGGGACCAAGAGCACAGATACGCAGTATTTT.

Here the CDR3 reads CASSVGGLGDNEQFF. As DNA, the CDR3 is TGTGCCAGCAGCGTAGGGGGACTAGGAGACAATGAGCAGTTCTTC. The V call is TRBV9, the J call TRBJ2-1; TRBD2 aligns across 8 bases. The CDR3 extends over 15 amino acids. V lost 0 bases, J lost 5 bases, and 4 bases stayed unmatched. Germline V gene data show CDR1 as SGDLS and CDR2 as YYNGEE.

The chain is built from TRBV18 and TRBJ1-2; D not certain. The CDR3 covers 13 residues. V dropped 3 bases and J dropped 12 bases, with 17 bases sitting between them. The V gene's germline CDR1 is KGHSH and CDR2 LQKENI. The CDR3 region has the DNA TGTGCCAGCTCACCTCTTCCCGGGGAGGGCCACACCTTC. As protein: CASSPLPGEGHTF.

The gene calls are TRBV5-7 and TRBJ2-7, with D unresolved. TRBV5-7 is designated an ORF whose function remains uncertain. V lost 4 bases and J lost 0, with 14 bases in between. The CDR3 totals 15 residues. The DNA for the CDR3 is TGTGCCAGCAGCCCACCCGTGGTCAGCTCCTACGAGCAGTACTTC. As protein: CASSPPVVSSYEQYF.

This chain uses TRBV28 with TRBJ1-4, with D unresolved. Trimming took 8 bases from V and 4 from J, leaving 11 bases between them. CDR3 length: 13 amino acids. The germline V gene encodes CDR1 MDHEN and CDR2 SYDVKM. The CDR3 spells CASAYRVNEKLFF. CDR3 bases: TGTGCCAGCGCGTACAGAGTTAATGAAAAACTGTTTTTT.

The table lists this clone with a few counts. V usage is TRBV18 and J usage is TRBJ2-3, with TRBD2 matching over 12 bases. Germline CDR1 is KGHSH and CDR2 is LQKENI. With 3 bases clipped from V and 5 bases from J, the junction kept 12 bases outside the gene matches. The CDR3 contains 18 residues. The CDR3 region is CASSPLRLAGAGEDTQYF. In DNA form, the CDR3 reads TGTGCCAGCTCACCTTTACGACTAGCGGGAGCGGGGGAAGATACGCAGTATTTT.

CDR3 nucleotide sequence: TGTGCCAGCAGTGAATGGAGGGAGGCAGATACGCAGTATTTT. This sequence encodes CASSEWREADTQYF. The chain employs TRBV25-1 and TRBJ2-3, with D maybe TRBD2 (6 bases). Germline V gene lookup returns CDR1 MGHDK and CDR2 SYGVNS. With 1 base removed from V and 4 bases from J, the gap between germline ends came to 9 bases. The CDR3 has 14 amino acids.

This clone turned up a few times. J is TRBJ2-7 and V is TRBV6-5; 7 bases are a match to TRBD1. V dropped 6 bases and J dropped 4; count of bases not matched to a gene: 6. Germline V lookup: CDR1 MNHEY, CDR2 SVGAGI. The CDR3 is made up of 13 amino acids. CDR3 nucleotide sequence: TGTGCCAGCAGCCGGGACAGACTATACGAGCAGTACTTC. It is translated as CASSRDRLYEQYF.